The rows below give T cell receptor beta chains drawn from one sample of a study of CD8 T cells in Susac syndrome. One entry per CDR3 protein results from TCRdb running MiXCR on the immunoSEQ multiplex PCR reads. In the table there are roughly 200,000 distinct CDR3 sequences, around 95% of which are singletons. The sample taken for sequencing was CD4+ T cells from PBMCs. These receptors all stem from a human donor with multiple sclerosis. Each CDR3 is given with its conserved first and last residue. The D gene is left open where the match is weak. Some rows have no size entry. The others give once, few or many, or a class for an expanded clone.

16 NA TRBJ2-3 TRBD1 TRBV25-1 TGTGCCAGCAGTGAATGGGACAGGAGGGGGACAGATACGCAGTATTTT CASSEWDRRGTDTQYF
15 NA TRBJ2-7 NA TRBV2 TGTGCCAGCAGTGAAGAGATCAGGGACCACTACGAGCAGTACTTC CASSEEIRDHYEQYF
13 NA TRBJ2-7 TRBD2 TRBV29-1 TGCAGCGTTTCAAGCGGGGAGCCCTACGAGCAGTACTTC CSVSSGEPYEQYF
15 NA TRBJ1-6 NA TRBV11-2 TGTGCCAGCAGCTTAGACAGTATTCCCGGTTCACCCCTCCACTTT CASSLDSIPGSPLHF
14 once TRBJ2-5 NA TRBV10-3 TGTGCCATCAGTGAATCCGGGTCGGAAGAGACCCAGTACTTC CAISESGSEETQYF
13 NA TRBJ1-6 NA TRBV5-1 TGCGCCAGCAGGGACACCCAGAATTCACCCCTCCACTTT CASRDTQNSPLHF
14 NA TRBJ1-5 TRBD1 TRBV2 TGTGCCAGCAGGGGACAGTCAGTCCTTCAGCCCCAGCATTTT CASRGQSVLQPQHF
15 once TRBJ2-5 NA TRBV9 TGTGCCAGCAGCGTACGGGGCTGGGGGGAGGAGACCCAGTACTTC CASSVRGWGEETQYF
15 NA TRBJ2-7 TRBD2 TRBV20-1 TGCAGTGCTTTAGGGACTAGCGGGGGGATCCACGAGCAGTACTTC CSALGTSGGIHEQYF
12 NA TRBJ2-7 NA TRBV29-1 TGCAGCGTTGCGGGTTTGTGGGGCGAGCAGTACTTC CSVAGLWGEQYF